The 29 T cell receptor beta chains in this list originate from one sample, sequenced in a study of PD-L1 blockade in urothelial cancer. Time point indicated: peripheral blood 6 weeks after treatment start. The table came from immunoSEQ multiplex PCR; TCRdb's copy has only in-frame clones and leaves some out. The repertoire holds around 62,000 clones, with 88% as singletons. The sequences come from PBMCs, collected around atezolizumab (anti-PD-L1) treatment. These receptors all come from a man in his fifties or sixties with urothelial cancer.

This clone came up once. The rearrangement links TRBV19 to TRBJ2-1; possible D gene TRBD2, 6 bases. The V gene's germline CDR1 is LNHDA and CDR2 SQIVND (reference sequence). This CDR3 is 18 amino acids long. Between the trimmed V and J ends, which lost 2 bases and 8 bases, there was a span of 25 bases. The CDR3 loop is CASSIIGGTSVFAHEQFF. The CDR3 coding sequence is TGTGCCAGTAGTATAATCGGCGGGACCTCGGTCTTCGCCCATGAGCAGTTCTTC.

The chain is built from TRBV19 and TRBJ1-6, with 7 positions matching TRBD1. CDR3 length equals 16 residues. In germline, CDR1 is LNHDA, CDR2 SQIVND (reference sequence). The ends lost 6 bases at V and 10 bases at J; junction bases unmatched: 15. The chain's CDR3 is CASRNQIRQGRSPLHF. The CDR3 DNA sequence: TGTGCCAGTAGGAACCAGATTCGACAGGGAAGGTCACCCCTCCACTTT.

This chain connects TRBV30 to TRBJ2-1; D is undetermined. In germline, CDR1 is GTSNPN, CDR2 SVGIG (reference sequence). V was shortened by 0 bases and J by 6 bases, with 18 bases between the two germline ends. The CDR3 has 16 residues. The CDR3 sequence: CAWSVPLRFPSNEQFF. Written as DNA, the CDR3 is TGTGCCTGGAGTGTACCGTTGAGGTTCCCTTCCAATGAGCAGTTCTTC.

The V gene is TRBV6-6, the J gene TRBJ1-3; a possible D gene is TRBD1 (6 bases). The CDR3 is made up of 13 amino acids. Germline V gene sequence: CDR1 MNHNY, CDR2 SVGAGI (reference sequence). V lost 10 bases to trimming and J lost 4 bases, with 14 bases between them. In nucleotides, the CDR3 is TGTGCCACCATAGGACAGCGGGGAAACACCATATATTTT. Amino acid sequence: CATIGQRGNTIYF.

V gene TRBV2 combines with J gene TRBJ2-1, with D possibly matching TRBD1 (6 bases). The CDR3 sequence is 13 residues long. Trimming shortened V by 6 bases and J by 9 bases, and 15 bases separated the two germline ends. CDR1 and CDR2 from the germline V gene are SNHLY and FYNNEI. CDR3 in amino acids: CASRSGDTSEQFF. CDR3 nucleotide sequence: TGTGCCAGCAGGTCAGGGGATACTAGTGAGCAGTTCTTC.

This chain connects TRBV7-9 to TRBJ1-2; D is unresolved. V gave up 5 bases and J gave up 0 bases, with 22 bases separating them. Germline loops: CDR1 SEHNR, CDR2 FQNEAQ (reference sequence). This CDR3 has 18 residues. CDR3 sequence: CASSGASLFRVANYGYTF. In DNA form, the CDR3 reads TGTGCCAGCAGCGGAGCGAGTTTGTTCCGAGTCGCTAACTATGGCTACACCTTC.

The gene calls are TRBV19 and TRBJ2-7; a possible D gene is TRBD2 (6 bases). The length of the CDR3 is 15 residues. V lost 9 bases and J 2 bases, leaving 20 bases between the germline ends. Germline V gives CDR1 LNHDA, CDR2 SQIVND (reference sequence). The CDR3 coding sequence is TGTGCCAGCAGCCTCCTCGCGGGAACCGCCTACGAGCAGTACTTC. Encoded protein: CASSLLAGTAYEQYF.

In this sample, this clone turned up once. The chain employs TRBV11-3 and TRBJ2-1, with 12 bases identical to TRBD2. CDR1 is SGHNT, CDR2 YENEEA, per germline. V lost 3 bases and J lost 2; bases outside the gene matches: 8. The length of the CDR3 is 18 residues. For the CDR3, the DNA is TGTGCCAGCAGCTTTGAGACTAGCGGGGGCCGTCCCTACAATGAGCAGTTCTTC. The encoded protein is CASSFETSGGRPYNEQFF.

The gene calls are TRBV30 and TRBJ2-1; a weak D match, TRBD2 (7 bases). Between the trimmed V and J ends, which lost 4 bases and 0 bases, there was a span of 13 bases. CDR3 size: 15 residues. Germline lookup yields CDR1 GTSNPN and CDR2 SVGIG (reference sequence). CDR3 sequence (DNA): TGTGCCTGGATTGCGGGGGCGAGCTCCTACAATGAGCAGTTCTTC. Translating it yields CAWIAGASSYNEQFF. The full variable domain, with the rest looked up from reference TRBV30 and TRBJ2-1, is SQTIHQWPATLVQPVGSPLSLECTVEGTSNPNLYWYRQAAGRGLQLLFYSVGIGQISSEVPQNLSASRPQDRQFILSSKKLLLSDSGFYLCAWIAGASSYNEQFFGPGTRLTVL.

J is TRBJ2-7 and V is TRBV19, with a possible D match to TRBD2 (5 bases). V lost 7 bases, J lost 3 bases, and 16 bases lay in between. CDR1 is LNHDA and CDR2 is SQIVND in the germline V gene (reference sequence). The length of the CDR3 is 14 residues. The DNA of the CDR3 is TGTGCCAGTAAGAGGGCGGCGAGCCTCTACGAGCAGTACTTC. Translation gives CASKRAASLYEQYF.

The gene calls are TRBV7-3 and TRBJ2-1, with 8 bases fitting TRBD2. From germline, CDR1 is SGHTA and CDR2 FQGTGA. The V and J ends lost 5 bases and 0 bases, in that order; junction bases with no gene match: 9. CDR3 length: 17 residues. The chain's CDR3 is CASSPDLAGTSYNEQFF. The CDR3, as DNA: TGTGCCAGCAGCCCCGACCTAGCGGGTACCTCCTACAATGAGCAGTTCTTC.

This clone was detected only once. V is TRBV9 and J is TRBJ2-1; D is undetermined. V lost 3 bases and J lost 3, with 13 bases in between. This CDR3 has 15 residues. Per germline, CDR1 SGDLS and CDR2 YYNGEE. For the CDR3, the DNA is TGTGCCAGCAGCGCCTCCGGGTCAAGCTACAATGAGCAGTTCTTC. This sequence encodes CASSASGSSYNEQFF.

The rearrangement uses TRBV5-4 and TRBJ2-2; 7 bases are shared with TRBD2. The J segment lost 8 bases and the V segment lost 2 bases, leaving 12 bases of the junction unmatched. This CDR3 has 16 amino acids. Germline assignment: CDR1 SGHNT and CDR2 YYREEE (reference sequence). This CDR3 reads CASSFGRGILKGELFF. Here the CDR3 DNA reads TGTGCCAGCAGCTTCGGGCGGGGGATTCTAAAGGGGGAGCTGTTTTTT.

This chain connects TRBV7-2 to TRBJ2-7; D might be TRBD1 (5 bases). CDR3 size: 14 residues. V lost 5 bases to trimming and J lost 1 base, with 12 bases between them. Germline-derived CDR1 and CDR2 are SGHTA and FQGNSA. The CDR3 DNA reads TGTGCCAGCAGCCCTCGTACAGGTTCCTACGAGCAGTACTTC. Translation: CASSPRTGSYEQYF. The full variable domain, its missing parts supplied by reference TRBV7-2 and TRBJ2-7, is GAGVSQSPSNKVTEKGKDVELRCDPISGHTALYWYRQSLGQGLEFLIYFQGNSAPDKSGLPSDRFSAERTGGSVSTLTIQRTQQEDSAVYLCASSPRTGSYEQYFGPGTRLTVT.

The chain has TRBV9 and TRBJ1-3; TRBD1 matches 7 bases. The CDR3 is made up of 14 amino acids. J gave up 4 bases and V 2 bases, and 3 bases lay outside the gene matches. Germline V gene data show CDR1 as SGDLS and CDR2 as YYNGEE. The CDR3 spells CASSVGTVGNTIYF. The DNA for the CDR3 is TGTGCCAGCAGCGTCGGGACAGTAGGAAACACCATATATTTT.

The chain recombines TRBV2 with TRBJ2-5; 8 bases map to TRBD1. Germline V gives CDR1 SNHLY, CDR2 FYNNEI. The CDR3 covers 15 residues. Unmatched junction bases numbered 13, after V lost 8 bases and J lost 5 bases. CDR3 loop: CASEAARTGRETQYF. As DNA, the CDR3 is TGTGCCAGCGAAGCCGCCAGGACAGGGAGGGAGACCCAGTACTTC.

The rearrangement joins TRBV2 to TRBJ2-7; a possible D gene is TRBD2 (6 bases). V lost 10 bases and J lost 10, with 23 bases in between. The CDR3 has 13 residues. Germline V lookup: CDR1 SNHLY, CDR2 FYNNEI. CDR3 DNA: TGTGCCAACTGCCCGGAAGAGGAGGGGCATCAGTACTTC. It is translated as CANCPEEEGHQYF.

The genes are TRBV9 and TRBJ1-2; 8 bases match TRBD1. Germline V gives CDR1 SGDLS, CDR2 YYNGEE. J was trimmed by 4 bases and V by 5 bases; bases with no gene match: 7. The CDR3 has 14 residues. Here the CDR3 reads CASRKGTGLYGYTF. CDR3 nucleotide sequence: TGTGCCAGCAGAAAAGGGACAGGCCTCTATGGCTACACCTTC. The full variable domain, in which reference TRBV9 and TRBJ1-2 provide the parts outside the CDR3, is DSGVTQTPKHLITATGQRVTLRCSPRSGDLSVYWYQQSLDQGLQFLIQYYNGEERAKGNILERFSAQQFPDLHSELNLSSLELGDSALYFCASRKGTGLYGYTFGSGTRLTVV.

DNA of the CDR3: TGTGCCAGCAGCCGCCTTGGGGGCCGCACAGATACGCAGTATTTT. Amino acids: CASSRLGGRTDTQYF. V gene TRBV7-2 combines with J gene TRBJ2-3; tentatively, D is TRBD1 (6 bases). Trimming pared 5 bases from V and 1 base from J, leaving 13 bases between. From germline, CDR1 is SGHTA and CDR2 FQGNSA. This CDR3 contains 15 residues.

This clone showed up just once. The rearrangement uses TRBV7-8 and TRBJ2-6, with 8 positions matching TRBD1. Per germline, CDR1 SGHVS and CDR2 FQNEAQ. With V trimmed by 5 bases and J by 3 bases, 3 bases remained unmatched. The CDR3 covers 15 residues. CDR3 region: CASSQGTGGANVLTF. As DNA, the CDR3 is TGTGCCAGCAGCCAAGGGACAGGTGGGGCCAACGTCCTGACTTTC.

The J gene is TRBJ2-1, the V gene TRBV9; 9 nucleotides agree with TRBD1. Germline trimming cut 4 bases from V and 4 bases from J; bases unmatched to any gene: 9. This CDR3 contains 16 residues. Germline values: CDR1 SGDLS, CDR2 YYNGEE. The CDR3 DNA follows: TGTGCCAGCAGCCCAGGAAGGGACAGGGATTACAATGAGCAGTTCTTC. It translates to CASSPGRDRDYNEQFF. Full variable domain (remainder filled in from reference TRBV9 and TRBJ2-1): DSGVTQTPKHLITATGQRVTLRCSPRSGDLSVYWYQQSLDQGLQFLIQYYNGEERAKGNILERFSAQQFPDLHSELNLSSLELGDSALYFCASSPGRDRDYNEQFFGPGTRLTVL.

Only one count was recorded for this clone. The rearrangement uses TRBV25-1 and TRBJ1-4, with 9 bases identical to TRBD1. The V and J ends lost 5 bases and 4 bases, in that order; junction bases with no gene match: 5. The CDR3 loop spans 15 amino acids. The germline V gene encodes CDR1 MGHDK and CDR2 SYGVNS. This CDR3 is CASSPTGGHNEKLFF. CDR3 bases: TGTGCCAGCAGTCCTACAGGGGGCCATAATGAAAAACTGTTTTTT.

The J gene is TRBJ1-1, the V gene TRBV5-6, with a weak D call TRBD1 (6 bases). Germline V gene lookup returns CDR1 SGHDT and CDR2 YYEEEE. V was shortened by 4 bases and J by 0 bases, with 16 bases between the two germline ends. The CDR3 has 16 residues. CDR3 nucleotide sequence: TGTGCCAGCAGCGGGCGGGGGGCGCGGGTGAACACTGAAGCTTTCTTT. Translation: CASSGRGARVNTEAFF.

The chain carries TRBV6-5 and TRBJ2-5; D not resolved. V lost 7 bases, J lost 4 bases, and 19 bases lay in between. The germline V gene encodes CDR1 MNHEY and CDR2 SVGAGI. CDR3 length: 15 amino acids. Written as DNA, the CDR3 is TGTGCCAGCAACCCTCACATTCCGAGGCTAGAGACCCAGTACTTC. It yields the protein CASNPHIPRLETQYF.

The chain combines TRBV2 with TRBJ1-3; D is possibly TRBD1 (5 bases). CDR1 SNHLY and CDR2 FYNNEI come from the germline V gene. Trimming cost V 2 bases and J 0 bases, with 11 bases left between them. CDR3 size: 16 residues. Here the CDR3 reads CASSERGTSSGNTIYF. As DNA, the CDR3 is TGTGCCAGCAGTGAAAGAGGGACTAGCTCTGGAAACACCATATATTTT.

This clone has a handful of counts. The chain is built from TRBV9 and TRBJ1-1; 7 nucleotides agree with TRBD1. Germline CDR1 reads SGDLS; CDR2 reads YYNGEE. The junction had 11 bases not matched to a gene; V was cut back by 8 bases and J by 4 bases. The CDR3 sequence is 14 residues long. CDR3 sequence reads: CASTRSNRGTEAFF. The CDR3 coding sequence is TGTGCCAGTACGAGATCAAACAGGGGCACTGAAGCTTTCTTT.

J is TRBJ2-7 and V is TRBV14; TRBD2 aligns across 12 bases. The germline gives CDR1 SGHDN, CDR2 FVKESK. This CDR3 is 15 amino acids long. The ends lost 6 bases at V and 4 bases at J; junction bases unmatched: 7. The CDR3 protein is CASRKTSGGIYEQYF. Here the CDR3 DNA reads TGTGCCAGCAGAAAGACTAGCGGGGGTATATACGAGCAGTACTTC.

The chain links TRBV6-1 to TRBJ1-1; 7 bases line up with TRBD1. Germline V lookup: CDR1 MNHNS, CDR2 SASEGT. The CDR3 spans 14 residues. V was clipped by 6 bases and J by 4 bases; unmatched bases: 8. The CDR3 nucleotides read TGTGCCAGCAGAAGACAGGGACAGTCCACTGAAGCTTTCTTT. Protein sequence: CASRRQGQSTEAFF.

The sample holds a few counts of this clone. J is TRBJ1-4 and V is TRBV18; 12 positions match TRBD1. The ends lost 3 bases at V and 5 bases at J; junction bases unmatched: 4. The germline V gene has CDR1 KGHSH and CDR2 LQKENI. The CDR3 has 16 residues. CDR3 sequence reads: CASSPGTGGMNEKLFF. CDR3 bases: TGTGCCAGCTCACCGGGGACAGGGGGCATGAATGAAAAACTGTTTTTT.